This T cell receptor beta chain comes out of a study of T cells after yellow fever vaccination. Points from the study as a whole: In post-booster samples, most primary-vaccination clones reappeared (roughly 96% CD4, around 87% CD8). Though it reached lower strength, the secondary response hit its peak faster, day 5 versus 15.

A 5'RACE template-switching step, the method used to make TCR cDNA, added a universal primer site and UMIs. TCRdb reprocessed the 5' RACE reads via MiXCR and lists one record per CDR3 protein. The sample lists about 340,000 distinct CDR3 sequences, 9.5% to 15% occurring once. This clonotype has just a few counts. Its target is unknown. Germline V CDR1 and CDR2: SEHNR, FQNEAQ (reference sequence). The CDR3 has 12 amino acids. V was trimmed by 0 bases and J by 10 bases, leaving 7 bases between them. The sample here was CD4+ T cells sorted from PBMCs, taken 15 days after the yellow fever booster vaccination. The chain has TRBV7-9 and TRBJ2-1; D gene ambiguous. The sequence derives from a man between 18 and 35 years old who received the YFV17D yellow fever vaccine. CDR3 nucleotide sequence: TGTGCCAGCAGCTTAGCGTGGACGGAGCAGTTCTTC. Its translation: CASSLAWTEQFF.